A single sample gave rise to the 8 T cell receptor beta chains below, sequenced in a study of patients and donors after allogeneic stem cell transplantation. TCRdb analysed the RT-PCR reads with MiXCR anew, one entry per CDR3 protein. The sample yields approximately 200,000 distinct CDR3 sequences, about 40% seen once. The source material was blood, either unsorted or a sorted T cell fraction (not recorded which). The receptors originated from a human donor who was either an allogeneic HSCT recipient or a stem cell or donor lymphocyte infusion donor (not recorded which). It is not recorded whose cells these are; they may come from a transplant donor.

The genes are TRBV9 and TRBJ1-4; D possibly corresponds to TRBD1 (6 bases). This CDR3 comprises 15 residues. Germline lookup yields CDR1 SGDLS and CDR2 YYNGEE. With 5 bases removed from V and 3 bases from J, the gap between germline ends came to 14 bases. This chain's CDR3 is CASSRYRVSNEKLFF. The CDR3 DNA reads TGTGCCAGCAGTCGTTACAGGGTTTCTAATGAAAAACTGTTTTTT. The full variable domain, rest sourced from reference TRBV9 and TRBJ1-4, is DSGVTQTPKHLITATGQRVTLRCSPRSGDLSVYWYQQSLDQGLQFLIQYYNGEERAKGNILERFSAQQFPDLHSELNLSSLELGDSALYFCASSRYRVSNEKLFFGSGTQLSVL.

This clonotype has only a few counts. V gene TRBV12-3 or TRBV12-4 combines with J gene TRBJ1-1; D might be TRBD1 (6 bases). Trimming took 5 bases from V and 1 from J, leaving 17 bases between them. The CDR3 runs to 16 residues. CDR3 protein: CASSLRETGPNTEAFF. CDR3 DNA: TGTGCCAGCAGTCTCCGGGAGACAGGCCCGAACACTGAAGCTTTCTTT.

The chain carries TRBV15 and TRBJ1-1; D gene uncertain. Trimming left V 3 bases short and J 1 base short, with 6 bases between. The CDR3 consists of 13 residues. Germline V gene lookup returns CDR1 LNHNV and CDR2 YYDKDF (reference sequence). The CDR3 is CATSSPRNTEAFF. CDR3 sequence (DNA): TGTGCCACCAGCAGTCCCCGGAACACTGAAGCTTTCTTT.

The chain uses TRBV4-3 and TRBJ2-7; D unresolved. CDR3 length: 14 amino acids. V was clipped by 3 bases and J by 6 bases, with 15 bases between them. Germline CDR1 LGHNA, CDR2 YSLEER. The CDR3 bases are TGCGCCAGCAGCCACGAGAGATACGTTGGCGAGCAGTACTTC. Translation: CASSHERYVGEQYF.

This clonotype was counted between two and nine times. The chain is built from TRBV5-1 and TRBJ2-3; 12 nucleotides line up with TRBD2. The CDR3 extends over 16 amino acids. V dropped 5 bases and J dropped 3; count of bases not matched to a gene: 7. Germline CDR1 reads SGHRS; CDR2 reads YFSETQ. CDR3 protein: CASRRTSGMTTDTQYF. CDR3 DNA: TGCGCCAGCAGGAGGACTAGCGGGATGACTACAGATACGCAGTATTTT. Using reference TRBV5-1 and TRBJ2-3 for the parts outside the CDR3, the full variable domain is KAGVTQTPRYLIKTRGQQVTLSCSPISGHRSVSWYQQTPGQGLQFLFEYFSETQRNKGNFPGRFSGRQFSNSRSEMNVSTLELGDSALYLCASRRTSGMTTDTQYFGPGTRLTVL.

V usage is TRBV5-1 and J usage is TRBJ1-1; D perhaps matches TRBD1 (5 bases). The V gene's germline CDR1 is SGHRS and CDR2 YFSETQ. V lost 2 bases and J 5 bases, leaving 22 bases between the germline ends. The CDR3 covers 17 residues. The CDR3 region is CASSLRGSGNRGTEAFF. The DNA for the CDR3 is TGCGCCAGCAGCTTACGGGGTTCAGGGAATCGGGGAACTGAAGCTTTCTTT.

The chain has TRBV28 and TRBJ1-2, with unresolved D. The V end lost 7 bases, the J end lost 3 bases, and 18 bases lay between the germline ends. The CDR3 has 15 residues. Germline CDR1 MDHEN, CDR2 SYDVKM. DNA of the CDR3: TGTGCCAGCACCAATTCCGGCAGCAAACACTATGGCTACACCTTC. It is translated as CASTNSGSKHYGYTF.

In this sample, this clonotype turned up a few times. J is TRBJ2-1 and V is TRBV7-6, with 8 nucleotides matching TRBD2. The CDR3 has 17 amino acids. Germline V CDR1 and CDR2: SGHVS, FNYEAQ. Germline trimming cut 3 bases from V and 7 bases from J; bases unmatched to any gene: 14. The CDR3 bases are TGTGCCAGCAGCTTTTTTGGTGCCGGGACTAGTGTAAATGAGCAGTTCTTC. It translates to CASSFFGAGTSVNEQFF.